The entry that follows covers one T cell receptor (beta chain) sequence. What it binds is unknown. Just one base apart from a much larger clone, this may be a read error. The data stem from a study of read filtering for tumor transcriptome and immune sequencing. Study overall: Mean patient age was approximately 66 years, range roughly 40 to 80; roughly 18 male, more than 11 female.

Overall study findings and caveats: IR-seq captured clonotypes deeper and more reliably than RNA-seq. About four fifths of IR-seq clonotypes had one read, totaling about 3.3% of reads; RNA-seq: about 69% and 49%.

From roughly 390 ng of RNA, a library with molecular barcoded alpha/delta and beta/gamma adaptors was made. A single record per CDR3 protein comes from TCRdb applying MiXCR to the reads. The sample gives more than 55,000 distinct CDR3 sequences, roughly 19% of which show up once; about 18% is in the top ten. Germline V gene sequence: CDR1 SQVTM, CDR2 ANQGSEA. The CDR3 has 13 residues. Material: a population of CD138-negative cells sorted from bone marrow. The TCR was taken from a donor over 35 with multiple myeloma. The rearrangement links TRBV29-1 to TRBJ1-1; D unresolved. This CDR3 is CGVAGRMNTEAFF. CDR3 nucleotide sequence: TGCGGCGTGGCCGGGAGAATGAACACTGAAGCTTTCTTT.